What follows describes a single T cell receptor beta chain. Losses at the gene ends were 1 base for V and 3 bases for J; bases not matched to a gene: 6. CDR1 is MGHRA and CDR2 is YSYEKL in the germline V gene. This CDR3 spans 16 amino acids. The data originate from a study of glioma-infiltrating T cells after dendritic cell vaccination. Time point given: after dendritic cell vaccination, including at tumor progression/relapse. The method was immunoSEQ multiplex PCR; TCRdb's version includes in-frame clones alone and lacks a portion of them. The table records more than 95,000 clones, almost 90% of them present only once.

Sequenced material: blood, taken after dendritic cell vaccination. This chain connects TRBV4-1 to TRBJ2-3; 8 bases are a match to TRBD2. The TCR comes from a human donor with glioblastoma. CDR3 in amino acids: CASSQVYGRETDTQYF. The CDR3 nucleotides are TGCGCCAGCAGCCAAGTTTACGGGAGGGAGACAGATACGCAGTATTTT.